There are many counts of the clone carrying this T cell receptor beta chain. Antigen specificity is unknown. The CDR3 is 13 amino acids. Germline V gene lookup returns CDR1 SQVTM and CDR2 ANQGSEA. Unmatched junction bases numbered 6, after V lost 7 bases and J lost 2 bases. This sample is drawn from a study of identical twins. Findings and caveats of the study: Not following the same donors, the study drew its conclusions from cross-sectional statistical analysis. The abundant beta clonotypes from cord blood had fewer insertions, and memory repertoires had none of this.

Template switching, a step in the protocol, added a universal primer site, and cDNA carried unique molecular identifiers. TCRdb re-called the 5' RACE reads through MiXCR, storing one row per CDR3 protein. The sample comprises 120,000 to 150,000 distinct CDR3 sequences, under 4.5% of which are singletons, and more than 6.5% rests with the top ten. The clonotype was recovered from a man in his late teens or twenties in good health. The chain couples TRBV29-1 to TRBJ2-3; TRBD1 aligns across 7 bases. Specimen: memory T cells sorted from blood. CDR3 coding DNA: TGCAGCGCCGAACAGGGGTACACAGATACGCAGTATTTT. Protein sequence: CSAEQGYTDTQYF.